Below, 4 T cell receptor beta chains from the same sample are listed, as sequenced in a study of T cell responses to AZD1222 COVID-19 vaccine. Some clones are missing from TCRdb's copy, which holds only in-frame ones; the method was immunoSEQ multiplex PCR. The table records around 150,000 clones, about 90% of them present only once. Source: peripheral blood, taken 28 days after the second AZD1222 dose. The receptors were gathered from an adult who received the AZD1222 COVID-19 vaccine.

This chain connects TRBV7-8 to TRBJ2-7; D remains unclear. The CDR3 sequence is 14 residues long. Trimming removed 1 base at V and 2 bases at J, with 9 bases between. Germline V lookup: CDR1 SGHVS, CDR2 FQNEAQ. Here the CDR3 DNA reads TGTGCCAGCAGCTTAGAGGGTAGGGCCTACGAGCAGTACTTC. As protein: CASSLEGRAYEQYF. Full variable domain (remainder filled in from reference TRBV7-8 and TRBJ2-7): GAGVSQSPRYKVAKRGQDVALRCDPISGHVSLFWYQQALGQGPEFLTYFQNEAQLDKSGLPSDRFFAERPEGSVSTLKIQRTQQEDSAVYLCASSLEGRAYEQYFGPGTRLTVT.

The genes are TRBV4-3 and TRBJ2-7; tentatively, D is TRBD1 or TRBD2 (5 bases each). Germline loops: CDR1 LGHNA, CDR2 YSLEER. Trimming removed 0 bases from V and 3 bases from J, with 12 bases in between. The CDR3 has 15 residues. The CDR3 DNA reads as TGCGCCAGCAGCCAAGATGACAGAGGGGACTACGAGCAGTACTTC. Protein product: CASSQDDRGDYEQYF.

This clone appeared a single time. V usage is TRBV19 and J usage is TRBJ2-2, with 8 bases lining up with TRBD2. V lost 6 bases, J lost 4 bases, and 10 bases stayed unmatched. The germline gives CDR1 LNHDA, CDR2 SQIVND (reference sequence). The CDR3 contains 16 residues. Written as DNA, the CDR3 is TGTGCCAGTAGCCCCAACGGACTAGCTTTCACCGGGGAGCTGTTTTTT. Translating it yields CASSPNGLAFTGELFF.

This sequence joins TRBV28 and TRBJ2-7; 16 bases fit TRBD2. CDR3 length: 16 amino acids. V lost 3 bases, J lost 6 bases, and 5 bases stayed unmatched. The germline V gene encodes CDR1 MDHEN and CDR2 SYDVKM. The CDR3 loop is CASSLGLAGGSGEQYF. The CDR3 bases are TGTGCCAGCAGTTTGGGACTAGCGGGGGGGTCTGGCGAGCAGTACTTC.